The TCR beta chain under discussion was sequenced for a study of blood T cell repertoires in COVID-19 (dated by TCRdb to 2020 to 2022). General notes on the study: Samples from collaborators originated in the United States, Italy and Spain and spanned both the acute and convalescent phases of COVID-19. The prospective study material was composed of cDNA or gDNA derived from T cells, B-cell-depleted T cells, or PBMCs. The dataset comprised deeply sampled blood TCRbeta repertoires from subjects exposed to, actively infected with, or recovered from COVID-19. The repertoires were released in a freely available public database intended as a resource for research on the immune response to SARS-CoV-2. The samples were drawn from the first 160 participants of the ongoing ImmuneRACE study and from 950 to 1,500 subjects provided by 6 global collaborators. Nearly every sample came with metadata listing a de-identified subject ID, COVID-19 status, age in years and sex. Where available, HLA class I and class II types were taken from metadata supplied by the sample provider and were not determined by assay-based typing.

CDR1 is given as GTSNPN and CDR2 as SVGIG, both from the germline V gene (reference sequence). From V the trimming removes 0 bases and from J it removes 9 bases, while the gene matches leave 9 bases of the junction unaccounted for. The CDR3, cysteine through phenylalanine, is 15 amino acids long. The read is trimmed to its CDR3 DNA, 45 bases read in frame from base 1. Each collaborating institution followed its own protocols to collect whole blood in K2EDTA tubes. For TCRbeta analysis, collaborators shipped samples as frozen whole blood, isolated PBMCs, or DNA extracted from either of those sample types. This clone was recorded once. Its antigen is still unknown. Qualities for individual bases were not recorded, and no much larger clone is one base off. Beyond this particular receptor, the publication reports: How much clinical and demographic metadata was included differed by source and by participant, and the metadata was provided uncurated.

The immunoSEQ Assay, a bias-controlled multiplex PCR, was used to amplify TCRbeta CDR3 regions from genomic DNA. In the paper's pipeline: The number of nucleated cells in each sample was estimated by amplification of reference gene primers within the assay. Sequence reads were collapsed and filtered to measure the absolute abundance of every unique TCRbeta CDR3 rearrangement. For each sample, productive Simpson clonality was calculated as the square root of Simpson's diversity index across productive rearrangements. TCRdb took this table from immuneACCESS and kept in-frame rearrangements with V and J called. Such tables lack part of the clones; where checked against another copy, unresolved V genes explain under half of the gap, and the rest is unexplained. V, J and clone size are those of that table, while D and trimming were read from the DNA. For this sample there are some 83,000 clones; roughly nine tenths appear just once. The ten largest clones add up to around 2.1% of the sample.

Sequencing input: peripheral blood. This TCR was sampled from a man aged 45-65 years with acute or convalescent COVID-19. The chain uses TRBV30 and TRBJ2-1; 9 central nucleotides agree with TRBD2. The nucleotide sequence reads as follows: TGTGCCTGGAGTGTACAGTCTAGCGGGGTGGGTGAGCAGTTCTTC. Translated, this is CAWSVQSSGVGEQFF.